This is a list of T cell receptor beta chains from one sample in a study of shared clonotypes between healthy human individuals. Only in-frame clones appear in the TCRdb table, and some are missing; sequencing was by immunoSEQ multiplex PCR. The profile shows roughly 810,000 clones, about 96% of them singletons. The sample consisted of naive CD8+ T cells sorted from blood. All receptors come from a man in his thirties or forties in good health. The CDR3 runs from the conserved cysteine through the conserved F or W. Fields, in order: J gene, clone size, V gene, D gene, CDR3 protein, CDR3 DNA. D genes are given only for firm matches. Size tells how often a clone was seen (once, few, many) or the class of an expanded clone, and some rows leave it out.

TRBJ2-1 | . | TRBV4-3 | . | CASSQERHRNEQFF | TGCGCCAGCAGCCAAGAGAGACACCGCAATGAGCAGTTCTTC
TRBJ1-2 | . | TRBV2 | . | CASPGVYGYTF | TGTGCCAGCCCAGGAGTCTATGGCTACACCTTC
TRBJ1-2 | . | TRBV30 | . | CAWSAFYRDGYTF | TGTGCCTGGAGCGCGTTCTACAGGGATGGCTACACCTTC
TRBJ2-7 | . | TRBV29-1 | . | CSVEDLILGGSYEQYF | TGCAGCGTTGAAGATCTTATTTTGGGGGGATCCTACGAGCAGTACTTC
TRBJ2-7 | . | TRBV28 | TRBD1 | CASSLGTRTGGYEQYF | TGTGCCAGCAGTTTAGGGACACGGACAGGGGGGTACGAGCAGTACTTC
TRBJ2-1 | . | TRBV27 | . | CASSLAQNNEQFF | TGTGCCAGCAGCCTAGCGCAAAACAATGAGCAGTTCTTC
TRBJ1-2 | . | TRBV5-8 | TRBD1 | CASSFKKWQGVYGYTF | TGTGCCAGCAGCTTCAAAAAATGGCAGGGGGTCTATGGCTACACCTTC
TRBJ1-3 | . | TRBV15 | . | CATSRDREGGNTIYF | TGTGCCACCAGCAGAGATCGGGAGGGAGGAAACACCATATATTTT
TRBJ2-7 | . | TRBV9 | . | CASSSNSYEQYF | TGTGCCAGCAGCTCGAACTCCTACGAGCAGTACTTC
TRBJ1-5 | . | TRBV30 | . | CAWGGEGNQPQHF | TGTGCCTGGGGGGGAGAGGGGAATCAGCCCCAGCATTTT
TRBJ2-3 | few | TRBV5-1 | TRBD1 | CASSSGQGTDTQYF | TGCGCCAGCAGCTCGGGACAGGGCACAGATACGCAGTATTTT
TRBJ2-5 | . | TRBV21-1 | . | CASSSRDQETQYF | TGTGCCAGCAGCAGTAGGGATCAAGAGACCCAGTACTTC
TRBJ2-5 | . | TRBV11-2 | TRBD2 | CASSFLGGGKETQYF | TGTGCCAGCAGCTTTCTTGGCGGGGGAAAAGAGACCCAGTACTTC
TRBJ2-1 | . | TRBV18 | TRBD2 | CASSPGTSGRDNEQFF | TGTGCCAGCTCACCCGGGACTAGCGGGAGGGACAATGAGCAGTTCTTC
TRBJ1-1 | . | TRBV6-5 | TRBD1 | CASRQNQGQTTEAFF | TGTGCCAGCCGCCAAAACCAGGGACAGACCACTGAAGCTTTCTTT
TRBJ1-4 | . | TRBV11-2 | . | CASSPTQTFNEKLFF | TGTGCCAGCAGCCCCACACAGACCTTTAATGAAAAACTGTTTTTT
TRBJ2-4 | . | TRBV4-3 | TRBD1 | CASSRYRGLSKNIQYF | TGCGCCAGCAGCCGGTACAGGGGGCTTTCCAAAAACATTCAGTACTTC
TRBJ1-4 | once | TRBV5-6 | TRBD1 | CASSASGQGSGEKLFF | TGTGCCAGCAGCGCTTCGGGACAGGGGAGTGGAGAAAAACTGTTTTTT
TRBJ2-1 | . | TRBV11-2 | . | CASSLARGRYNYNEQFF | TGTGCCAGCAGCTTAGCCAGGGGACGATACAATTACAATGAGCAGTTCTTC
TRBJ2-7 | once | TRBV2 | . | CASSEAKGAGSEQYF | TGTGCCAGCAGTGAGGCGAAGGGAGCTGGCTCCGAGCAGTACTTC
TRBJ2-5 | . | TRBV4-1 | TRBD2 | CASSHGERVAGEETQYF | TGCGCCAGCAGCCACGGCGAGCGGGTAGCGGGAGAAGAGACCCAGTACTTC
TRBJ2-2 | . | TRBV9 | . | CASSVEPGSGELFF | TGTGCCAGCAGCGTAGAACCGGGGTCCGGGGAGCTGTTTTTT
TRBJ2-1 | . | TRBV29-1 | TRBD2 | CSVRASGSEQFF | TGCAGCGTTAGGGCTAGCGGGAGTGAGCAGTTCTTC
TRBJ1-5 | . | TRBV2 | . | CASSDPGADQPQHF | TGTGCCAGCAGTGACCCAGGGGCGGATCAGCCCCAGCATTTT
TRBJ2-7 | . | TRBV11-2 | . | CASSLGHSPGEQYF | TGTGCCAGCAGCTTAGGACACAGCCCAGGGGAGCAGTACTTC
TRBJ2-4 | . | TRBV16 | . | CASSQSGGLAKNIQYF | TGTGCCAGCAGCCAATCGGGGGGGCTGGCCAAAAACATTCAGTACTTC
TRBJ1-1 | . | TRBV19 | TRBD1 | CASSPRDRTKSNTEAFF | TGTGCCAGTAGTCCCCGGGACAGGACCAAATCTAACACTGAAGCTTTCTTT
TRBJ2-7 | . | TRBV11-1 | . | CASSLEAGTYEQYF | TGTGCCAGCAGCTTAGAGGCGGGTACCTACGAGCAGTACTTC
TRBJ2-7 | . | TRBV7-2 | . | CASSFAGTPLEQYF | TGTGCCAGCAGCTTTGCCGGGACCCCCCTGGAGCAGTACTTC
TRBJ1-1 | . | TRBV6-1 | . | CASSEGDAFF | TGTGCCAGCAGTGAAGGGGACGCTTTCTTT
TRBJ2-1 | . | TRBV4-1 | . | CASSQIFPDNNEQFF | TGCGCCAGCAGCCAAATATTCCCCGACAACAATGAGCAGTTCTTC
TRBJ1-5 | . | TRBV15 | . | CATSRAQRMQPQHF | TGTGCCACCAGCAGGGCGCAACGGATGCAGCCCCAGCATTTT
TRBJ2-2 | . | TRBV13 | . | CASSVRNTGELFF | TGTGCCAGCAGCGTACGGAACACCGGGGAGCTGTTTTTT
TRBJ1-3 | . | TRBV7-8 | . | CASSAYRMPISGNTIYF | TGTGCCAGCAGCGCCTACAGGATGCCGATCTCTGGAAACACCATATATTTT
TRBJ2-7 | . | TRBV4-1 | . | CASSTPGTLNYEQYF | TGCGCCAGCAGCACCCCCGGGACGCTTAACTACGAGCAGTACTTC
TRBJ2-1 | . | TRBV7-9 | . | CASSFSDEQFF | TGTGCCAGCAGCTTTAGCGATGAGCAGTTCTTC
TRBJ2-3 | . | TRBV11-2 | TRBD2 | CASSARLAGVEDTQYF | TGTGCCAGCAGCGCCCGACTAGCGGGAGTGGAAGATACGCAGTATTTT
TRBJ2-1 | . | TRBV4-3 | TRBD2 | CASSQRLAGVIDEQFF | TGCGCCAGCAGCCAACGACTAGCGGGAGTCATAGATGAGCAGTTCTTC
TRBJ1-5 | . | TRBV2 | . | CASSVGQGRQPQHF | TGTGCCAGCAGCGTGGGGCAGGGGAGGCAGCCCCAGCATTTT
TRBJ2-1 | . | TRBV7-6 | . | CASRGSSYNEQFF | TGTGCCAGCAGAGGGAGTTCCTACAATGAGCAGTTCTTC
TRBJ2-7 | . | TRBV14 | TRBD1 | CASSLTGAAYEQYF | TGTGCCAGCAGCCTCACAGGGGCCGCCTACGAGCAGTACTTC
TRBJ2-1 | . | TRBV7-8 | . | CASSPGTAWNEQFF | TGTGCCAGCAGCCCCGGGACTGCCTGGAATGAGCAGTTCTTC
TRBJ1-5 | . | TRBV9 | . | CASSATTGPQHF | TGTGCCAGCAGCGCCACGACCGGCCCCCAGCATTTT
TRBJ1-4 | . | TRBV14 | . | CASSQDSAGLQASNEKLFF | TGTGCCAGCAGCCAAGATTCGGCAGGTCTACAGGCGAGTAATGAAAAACTGTTTTTT
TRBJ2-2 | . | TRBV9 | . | CASSEGDRFPGELFF | TGTGCCAGCAGCGAGGGAGACAGGTTCCCCGGGGAGCTGTTTTTT
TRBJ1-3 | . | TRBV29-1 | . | CSAATGSSGNTIYF | TGCAGCGCCGCTACAGGGTCGTCGGGAAACACCATATATTTT
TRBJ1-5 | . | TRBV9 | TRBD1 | CASSEDRGNQPQHF | TGTGCCAGCAGCGAGGACAGGGGGAATCAGCCCCAGCATTTT
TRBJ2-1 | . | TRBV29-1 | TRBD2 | CSVAKGTSGMHEQFF | TGCAGCGTCGCCAAAGGGACTAGCGGGATGCATGAGCAGTTCTTC
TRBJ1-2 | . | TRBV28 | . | CASSYQGLYGYTF | TGTGCCAGCAGTTACCAGGGGCTCTATGGCTACACCTTC
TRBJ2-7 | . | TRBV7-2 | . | CASSFTGRFYEQYF | TGTGCCAGCAGCTTTACAGGAAGGTTTTACGAGCAGTACTTC
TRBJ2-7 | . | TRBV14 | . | CASSQEGTYEQYF | TGTGCCAGCAGCCAAGAGGGGACCTACGAGCAGTACTTC
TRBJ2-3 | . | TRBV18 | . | CASSRQVTRSGTDTQYF | TGTGCCAGCTCGCGACAGGTTACCCGTTCTGGCACAGATACGCAGTATTTT
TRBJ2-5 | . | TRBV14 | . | CASSQMDGKETQYF | TGTGCCAGCAGCCAAATGGACGGAAAAGAGACCCAGTACTTC
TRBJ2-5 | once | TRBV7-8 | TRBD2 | CASSLRTSGRETQYF | TGTGCCAGCAGCCTGCGGACTAGCGGGAGGGAGACCCAGTACTTC
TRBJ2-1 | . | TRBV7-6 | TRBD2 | CASSLAILAGVDEQFF | TGTGCCAGCAGCTTAGCGATACTAGCGGGAGTCGATGAGCAGTTCTTC
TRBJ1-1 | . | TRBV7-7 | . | CASSSLGAGMNTEAFF | TGTGCTAGCAGCTCCCTTGGGGCCGGGATGAACACTGAAGCTTTCTTT
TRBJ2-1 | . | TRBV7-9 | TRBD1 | CASSPNRGSSYNEQFF | TGTGCCAGCAGCCCGAACAGGGGGAGCTCCTACAATGAGCAGTTCTTC
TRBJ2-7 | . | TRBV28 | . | CASSFPLYEQYF | TGTGCCAGCAGTTTCCCCCTCTACGAGCAGTACTTC
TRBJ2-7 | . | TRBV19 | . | CASSEEVGSYEQYF | TGTGCCAGTAGTGAGGAGGTGGGTTCCTACGAGCAGTACTTC
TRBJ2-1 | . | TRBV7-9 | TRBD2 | CASHGLAVNEQFF | TGTGCCAGCCATGGACTAGCGGTGAATGAGCAGTTCTTC